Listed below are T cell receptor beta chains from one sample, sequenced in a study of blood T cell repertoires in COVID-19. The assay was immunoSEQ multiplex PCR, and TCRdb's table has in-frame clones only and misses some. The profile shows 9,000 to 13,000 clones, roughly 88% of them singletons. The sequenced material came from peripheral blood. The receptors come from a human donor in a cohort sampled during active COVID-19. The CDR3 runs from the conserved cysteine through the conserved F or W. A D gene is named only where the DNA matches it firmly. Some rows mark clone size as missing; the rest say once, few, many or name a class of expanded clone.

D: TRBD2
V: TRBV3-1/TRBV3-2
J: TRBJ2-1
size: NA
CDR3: CASSQPGTSDEQFF
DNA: TGTGCCAGCAGCCAACCCGGGACTAGCGATGAGCAGTTCTTC

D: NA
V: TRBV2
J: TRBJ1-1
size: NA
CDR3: CASSRQFRSTEAFF
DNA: TGTGCCAGCAGTCGACAGTTTAGAAGCACTGAAGCTTTCTTT

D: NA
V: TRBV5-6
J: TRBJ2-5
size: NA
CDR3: CASSLSSGRSSGTQYF
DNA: TGTGCCAGCAGCTTGAGTTCAGGGCGTTCAAGTGGGACCCAGTACTTC

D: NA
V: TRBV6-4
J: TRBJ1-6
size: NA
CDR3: CASSDRLQGTPLHF
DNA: TGTGCCAGCAGTGACAGACTACAGGGAACACCCCTCCACTTT

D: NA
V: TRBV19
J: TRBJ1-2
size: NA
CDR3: CASSTSGAYGYTF
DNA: TGTGCCAGTAGTACTTCAGGGGCCTATGGCTACACCTTC

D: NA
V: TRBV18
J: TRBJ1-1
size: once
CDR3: CASSPPFGVRAEAFF
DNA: TGTGCCAGCTCACCACCGTTCGGGGTTCGGGCTGAAGCTTTCTTT

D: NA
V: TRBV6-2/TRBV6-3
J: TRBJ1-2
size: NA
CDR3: CASSYRGSIYGYTF
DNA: TGTGCCAGCAGTTATAGGGGATCTATCTATGGCTACACCTTC

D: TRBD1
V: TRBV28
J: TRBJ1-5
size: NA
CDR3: CASTLGTGDQPQHF
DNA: TGTGCCAGCACCCTGGGGACAGGGGATCAGCCCCAGCATTTT

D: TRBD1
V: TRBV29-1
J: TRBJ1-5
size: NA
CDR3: CSAGGQGGQPQHF
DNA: TGCAGCGCCGGTGGACAGGGGGGTCAGCCCCAGCATTTT

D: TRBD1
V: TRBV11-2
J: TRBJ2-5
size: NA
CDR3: CASSSPTGEETQYF
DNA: TGTGCCAGCAGCTCCCCGACAGGGGAAGAGACCCAGTACTTC

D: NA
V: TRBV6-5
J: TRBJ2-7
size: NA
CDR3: CASAQDSYEQYF
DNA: TGTGCCAGCGCGCAGGATTCCTACGAGCAGTACTTC

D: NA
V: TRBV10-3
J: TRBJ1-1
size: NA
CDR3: CAISHTDHTEAFF
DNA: TGTGCCATCAGTCACACAGATCACACTGAAGCTTTCTTT

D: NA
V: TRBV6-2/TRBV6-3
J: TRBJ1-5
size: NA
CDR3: CASSYRGLQPQHF
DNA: TGTGCCAGCAGTTACCGCGGTCTTCAGCCCCAGCATTTT

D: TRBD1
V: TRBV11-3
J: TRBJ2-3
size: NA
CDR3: CASSLTGDGTDTQYF
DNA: TGTGCCAGCAGCTTAACAGGGGATGGCACAGATACGCAGTATTTT

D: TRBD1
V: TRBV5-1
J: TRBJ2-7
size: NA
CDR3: CASSRDRGRGSYEQYF
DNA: TGCGCCAGCAGCAGAGACAGGGGGAGAGGGTCCTACGAGCAGTACTTC

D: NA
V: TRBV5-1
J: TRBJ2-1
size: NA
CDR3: CASSLDGGDNEQFF
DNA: TGCGCCAGCAGCTTGGATGGCGGAGACAATGAGCAGTTCTTC

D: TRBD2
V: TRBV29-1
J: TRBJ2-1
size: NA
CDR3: CSVETGLAGGNEQFF
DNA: TGCAGCGTTGAGACGGGACTAGCGGGGGGAAATGAGCAGTTCTTC

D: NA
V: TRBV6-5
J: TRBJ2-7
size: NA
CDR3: CASSSQNLGREQYF
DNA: TGTGCCAGCAGTTCTCAAAATCTAGGGAGGGAGCAGTACTTC

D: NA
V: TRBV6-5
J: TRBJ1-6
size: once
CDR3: CASKWQQGLSPLHF
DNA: TGTGCCAGCAAATGGCAACAGGGTCTTTCCCCCCTCCACTTT

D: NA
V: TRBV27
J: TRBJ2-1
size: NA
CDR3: CASSSLEAEQFF
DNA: TGTGCCAGCAGCTCACTAGAGGCTGAGCAGTTCTTC

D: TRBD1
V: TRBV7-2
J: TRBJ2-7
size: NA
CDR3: CASNLKGQRYEQYF
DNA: TGTGCCAGCAACCTCAAGGGACAGCGCTACGAGCAGTACTTC

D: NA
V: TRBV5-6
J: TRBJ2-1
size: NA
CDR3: CASSPGPYNEQFF
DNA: TGTGCCAGCAGCCCTGGGCCCTACAATGAGCAGTTCTTC

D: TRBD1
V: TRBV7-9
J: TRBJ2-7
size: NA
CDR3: CASSLSGQGSYEQYF
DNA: TGTGCCAGCAGCTTAAGTGGACAGGGCTCCTACGAGCAGTACTTC

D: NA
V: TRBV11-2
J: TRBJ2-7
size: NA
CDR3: CASSRLSGVAYEQYF
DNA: TGTGCCAGCAGCCGCCTGTCGGGGGTGGCCTACGAGCAGTACTTC

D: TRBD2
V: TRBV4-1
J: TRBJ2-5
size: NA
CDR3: CASSELAGGLQETQYF
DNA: TGCGCCAGCAGTGAACTAGCGGGGGGCCTGCAAGAGACCCAGTACTTC

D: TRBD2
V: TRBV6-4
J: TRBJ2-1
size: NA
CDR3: CASSESGGGSYNEQFF
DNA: TGTGCCAGCAGTGAATCCGGGGGGGGATCCTACAATGAGCAGTTCTTC

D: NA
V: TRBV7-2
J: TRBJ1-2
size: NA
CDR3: CASSRGAGANHYGYTF
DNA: TGTGCCAGCAGCCGGGGGGCAGGCGCTAACCACTATGGCTACACCTTC

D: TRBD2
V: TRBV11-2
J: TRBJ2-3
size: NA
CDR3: CASSFRLAGVSDTQYF
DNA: TGTGCCAGCAGCTTTCGACTAGCGGGGGTGTCAGATACGCAGTATTTT

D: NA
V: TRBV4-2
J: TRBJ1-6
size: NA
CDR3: CASSPGGDSPLHF
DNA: TGTGCCAGCAGCCCGGGAGGGGATTCACCCCTCCACTTT

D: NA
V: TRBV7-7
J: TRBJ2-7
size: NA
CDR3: CASSPHTGYEQYF
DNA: TGTGCTAGCAGCCCCCATACGGGTTACGAGCAGTACTTC

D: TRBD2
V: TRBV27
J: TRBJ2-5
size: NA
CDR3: CASTRTSGGLYQETQYF
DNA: TGTGCCAGCACCAGGACTAGCGGGGGGTTGTACCAAGAGACCCAGTACTTC

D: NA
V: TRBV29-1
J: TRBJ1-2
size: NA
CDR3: CSVSQAGKGSYGYTF
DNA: TGCAGCGTTTCCCAGGCGGGGAAAGGGAGCTATGGCTACACCTTC

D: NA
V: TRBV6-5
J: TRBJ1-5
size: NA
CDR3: CASSYRRSQPQHF
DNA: TGTGCCAGCAGTTATCGTAGGAGTCAGCCCCAGCATTTT

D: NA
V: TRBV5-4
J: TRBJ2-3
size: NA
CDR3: CASSYPGSTDTQYF
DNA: TGTGCCAGCAGCTACCCCGGTAGCACAGATACGCAGTATTTT

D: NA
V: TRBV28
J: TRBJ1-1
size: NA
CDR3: CASSIARGSTEAFF
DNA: TGTGCCAGCAGCATCGCCCGAGGTAGTACTGAAGCTTTCTTT

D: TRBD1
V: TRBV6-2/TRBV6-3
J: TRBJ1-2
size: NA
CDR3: CASSSSGTGGGYGYTF
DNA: TGTGCCAGCAGTTCCTCCGGGACAGGGGGCGGCTATGGCTACACCTTC

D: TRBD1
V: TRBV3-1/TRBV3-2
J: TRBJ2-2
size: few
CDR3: CASSQRSGGLNGELFF
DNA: TGTGCCAGCAGCCAACGTTCAGGGGGCCTAAACGGGGAGCTGTTTTTT

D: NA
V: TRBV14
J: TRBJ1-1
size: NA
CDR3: CASSRRQNMNTEAFF
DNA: TGTGCCAGCAGCCGTCGACAGAACATGAACACTGAAGCTTTCTTT

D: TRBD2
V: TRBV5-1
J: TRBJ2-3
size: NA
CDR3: CASRTSGEFTDTQYF
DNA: TGCGCCAGCAGGACGAGCGGGGAGTTCACAGATACGCAGTATTTT

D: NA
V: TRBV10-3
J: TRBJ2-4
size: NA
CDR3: CAISESSSSKNIQYF
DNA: TGTGCCATCAGTGAAAGTAGCTCTAGCAAAAACATTCAGTACTTC

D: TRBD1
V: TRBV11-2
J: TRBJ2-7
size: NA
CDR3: CASSFSGTVEQYF
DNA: TGTGCCAGCAGCTTCTCCGGGACAGTCGAGCAGTACTTC

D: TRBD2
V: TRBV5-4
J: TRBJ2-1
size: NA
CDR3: CASSFSRGGGNEQFF
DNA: TGTGCCAGCAGCTTTTCGCGCGGGGGTGGGAATGAGCAGTTCTTC

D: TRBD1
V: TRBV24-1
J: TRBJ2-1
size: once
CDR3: CATSDPTGTVKNGEQFF
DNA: TGTGCCACCAGTGATCCGACCGGGACAGTCAAAAACGGTGAGCAGTTCTTC

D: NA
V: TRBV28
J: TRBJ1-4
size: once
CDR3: CASSPVRSGAGEKLFF
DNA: TGTGCCAGCAGTCCGGTTCGCTCAGGGGCGGGTGAAAAACTGTTTTTT

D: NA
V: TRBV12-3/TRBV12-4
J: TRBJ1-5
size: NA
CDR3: CASSLGAGQPQHF
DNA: TGTGCCAGCAGTTTGGGGGCAGGTCAGCCCCAGCATTTT

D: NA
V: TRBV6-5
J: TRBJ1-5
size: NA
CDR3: CASSYSSGNNQPQHF
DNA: TGTGCCAGCAGTTACTCATCGGGGAACAATCAGCCCCAGCATTTT

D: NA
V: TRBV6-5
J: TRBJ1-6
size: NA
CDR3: CASSPRDGYNSPLHF
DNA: TGTGCCAGCAGTCCTCGCGACGGGTATAATTCACCCCTCCACTTT